The 26 T cell receptor beta chains below all came from one sample that was sequenced in a study of cytomegalovirus exposure and HLA in healthy donors (TCRdb year 2017). The method behind the library was the immunoSEQ multiplex PCR assay. A mixture of 60 forward primers for TCR Vbeta segments and 13 reverse primers for TCR Jbeta segments was used in the multiplex PCR. The source is immuneACCESS, and TCRdb retained only in-frame sequences with V and J called. Part of the clones is not carried over; for the studies checked, unresolved V genes explain less than half of this, and the remainder is unexplained. This sample's table carries around 42,000 clones. 1% to 1.5% of the sample lies in the top ten. Sequencing was performed on PBMCs. These receptors all stem from a man aged 30 to 39 in good health and CMV-seronegative.

This rearrangement joins TRBV4-3 to TRBJ1-5, with 8 bases that match TRBD1. Germline V CDR1 and CDR2: LGHNA, YSLEER. V shed 4 bases and J 4 bases; nucleotides not matched to a gene: 9. This CDR3 has 16 amino acids. The CDR3 region is CASSPNRQGSNQPQHF. DNA for the CDR3: TGCGCCAGCAGCCCGAACCGACAGGGGTCGAATCAGCCCCAGCATTTT.

This chain joins TRBV18 and TRBJ2-1; no firm D call. V gave up 1 base and J gave up 9 bases, with 7 bases separating them. CDR3 size: 12 residues. CDR1 KGHSH and CDR2 LQKENI come from the germline V gene. The CDR3: CASSPQTGEQFF. For the CDR3, the DNA is TGTGCCAGCTCACCACAGACGGGTGAGCAGTTCTTC.

The rearrangement uses TRBV29-1 and TRBJ1-1, with unresolved D. The CDR3 has 12 residues. Trimming pared 4 bases from V and 4 bases from J, leaving 10 bases between. From germline, CDR1 is SQVTM and CDR2 ANQGSEA. The CDR3: CSVGPGSTEAFF. The CDR3 DNA is TGCAGCGTTGGCCCAGGCAGCACTGAAGCTTTCTTT.

This chain connects TRBV9 to TRBJ1-2; D not resolved. CDR1 and CDR2 from the germline V gene are SGDLS and YYNGEE. Between the trimmed V and J ends, which lost 6 bases and 10 bases, there was a span of 19 bases. This CDR3 comprises 13 residues. The CDR3 DNA follows: TGTGCCAGCAAAAACCGGGGTCGCGAATACTACACCTTC. Amino acid sequence: CASKNRGREYYTF.

This chain connects TRBV19 to TRBJ1-2, with 7 bases fitting TRBD1. The CDR3 runs to 13 residues. The V and J ends lost 5 bases and 6 bases, in that order; junction bases with no gene match: 6. Germline V gene lookup returns CDR1 LNHDA and CDR2 SQIVND (reference sequence). In DNA, the CDR3 is TGTGCCAGTAGTCCAGGGGGTGTGCATGGCTACACCTTC. Its translation: CASSPGGVHGYTF.

The rearrangement uses TRBV6-5 and TRBJ2-7; D is possibly TRBD1 (7 bases). Germline CDR1 and CDR2: MNHEY and SVGAGI. The ends were cut back, 5 bases at V and 3 bases at J, with 14 bases in the middle. The CDR3 has 14 residues. In DNA, the CDR3 is TGTGCCAGCAGTCGCGCAGGGGGGAACTACGAGCAGTACTTC. Translation: CASSRAGGNYEQYF.

The chain has TRBV18 and TRBJ2-7; D is possibly TRBD2 (5 bases). There are 14 residues in the CDR3. In germline, CDR1 is KGHSH, CDR2 LQKENI. Deletions cut 1 base from V and 2 bases from J, with 9 bases between. The CDR3 sequence: CASSPLDGTYEQYF. The CDR3 bases are TGTGCCAGCTCACCACTGGACGGGACCTACGAGCAGTACTTC.

The gene calls are TRBV2 and TRBJ1-5, with D perhaps matching TRBD1 (6 bases). With 4 bases removed from V and 9 bases from J, the gap between germline ends came to 13 bases. CDR1 is SNHLY, CDR2 FYNNEI, per germline. The CDR3 is 13 amino acids. The CDR3 sequence is CASSGQVSGPQHF. CDR3 coding DNA: TGTGCCAGCAGTGGACAGGTCTCAGGGCCCCAGCATTTT.

This chain links TRBV7-6 with TRBJ2-5; 8 bases match TRBD2. CDR1 SGHVS and CDR2 FNYEAQ come from the germline V gene. The CDR3 is 16 residues long. V lost 0 bases and J lost 2; bases outside the gene matches: 5. The CDR3 sequence: CASSLALTSGQETQYF. For the CDR3, the DNA is TGTGCCAGCAGCTTAGCGCTAACTAGCGGTCAAGAGACCCAGTACTTC.

Notes on this clone: At one end, the junction sequence differs from germline, possibly due to a read error. The J gene is TRBJ2-3, the V gene TRBV6-5; possible D gene TRBD1, 6 bases. The germline V gene encodes CDR1 MNHEY and CDR2 SVGAGI. The CDR3 spans 16 residues. The DNA of the CDR3 is TGTGCCAGCAGTTACTCTTCAGGGGCCAGCACTGATACGCAGTATTTT. Translation gives CASSYSSGASTDTQYF.

This chain connects TRBV29-1 to TRBJ1-1; D is perhaps TRBD1 (5 bases). V dropped 2 bases and J dropped 1 base, with 26 bases sitting between them. CDR1 SQVTM and CDR2 ANQGSEA come from the germline V gene. The CDR3 is made up of 19 amino acids. CDR3 sequence (DNA): TGCAGCGTTGAATGGGTTCGATTGAGCAGGCACAGGAGGAACACTGAAGCTTTCTTT. It codes for CSVEWVRLSRHRRNTEAFF.

This rearrangement joins TRBV27 to TRBJ2-7; the match to TRBD2 covers 8 bases. From germline, CDR1 is MNHEY and CDR2 SMNVEV (reference sequence). V was pared by 4 bases and J by 3 bases, with 11 bases of the junction left unmatched. The CDR3 is made up of 16 amino acids. The CDR3 loop reads CASSSTWTSSNYEQYF. CDR3 bases: TGTGCCAGCAGTTCCACCTGGACTAGCAGTAACTACGAGCAGTACTTC.

The V call is TRBV9, the J call TRBJ2-3; a weak D match, TRBD1 (6 bases). Between the trimmed V and J ends, which lost 0 bases and 0 bases, there was a span of 11 bases. CDR3 length: 16 residues. Germline V gene lookup returns CDR1 SGDLS and CDR2 YYNGEE. The CDR3 is CASSVVGATSTDTQYF. The CDR3 nucleotides are TGTGCCAGCAGCGTAGTGGGGGCTACAAGCACAGATACGCAGTATTTT.

The chain carries TRBV27 and TRBJ2-5; 9 bases match TRBD2. This CDR3 has 14 amino acids. Germline CDR1 is MNHEY and CDR2 is SMNVEV (reference sequence). V shed 6 bases, J shed 2 bases, and the junction held 4 bases outside the gene matches. CDR3 in amino acids: CASSQGLAQETQYF. The CDR3, as DNA: TGTGCCAGCAGCCAGGGACTAGCTCAAGAGACCCAGTACTTC.

The chain is built from TRBV7-6 and TRBJ1-5; D perhaps matches TRBD1 (5 bases). The CDR3 runs 16 residues. Per the germline V gene, CDR1 is SGHVS and CDR2 is FNYEAQ. V dropped 1 base and J dropped 2 bases, with 12 bases sitting between them. The CDR3: CASSLGAGSGNQPQHF. The DNA for the CDR3 is TGTGCCAGCAGCTTAGGAGCAGGGTCGGGCAATCAGCCCCAGCATTTT.

The gene calls are TRBV30 and TRBJ2-3; 8 nucleotides agree with TRBD1. J lost 5 bases, V lost 3 bases, and 7 bases had no gene match. This CDR3 comprises 14 residues. Germline assignment: CDR1 GTSNPN and CDR2 SVGIG (reference sequence). The CDR3 sequence is CAWSLGQGVDTQYF. The DNA of the CDR3 is TGTGCCTGGAGCCTAGGACAGGGAGTAGATACGCAGTATTTT.

The V and J genes are TRBV4-1 and TRBJ1-2, with D uncertain. CDR3 size: 15 residues. Trimming shortened V by 0 bases and J by 4 bases, and 12 bases separated the two germline ends. Germline CDR1 MGHRA, CDR2 YSYEKL. CDR3 in DNA: TGCGCCAGCAGCCAAGAAGACACAAACCTCTATGGCTACACCTTC. Translated: CASSQEDTNLYGYTF.

The chain carries TRBV4-2 and TRBJ2-5; 10 nucleotides agree with TRBD2. V trimming: 0 bases; J trimming: 0 bases; junction bases outside the gene matches: 4. From germline, CDR1 is LGHNA and CDR2 YNFKEQ. This CDR3 spans 17 amino acids. CDR3 sequence reads: CASSQDGTSGNQETQYF. The DNA for the CDR3 is TGTGCCAGCAGCCAAGATGGAACTAGCGGGAACCAAGAGACCCAGTACTTC.

The V call is TRBV7-2, the J call TRBJ2-3, with 7 bases identical to TRBD1. Per the germline V gene, CDR1 is SGHTA and CDR2 is FQGNSA. The CDR3 spans 12 residues. Unmatched junction bases numbered 2, after V lost 3 bases and J lost 8 bases. This CDR3 reads CASSFPGGTQYF. CDR3 sequence (DNA): TGTGCCAGCAGCTTCCCAGGGGGTACGCAGTATTTT.

This chain uses TRBV6-6 with TRBJ2-1; D not certain. The V end was cut by 2 bases, the J end by 10 bases, with 9 bases between. The CDR3 is 12 amino acids. The germline CDR1 and CDR2 sequences are MNHNY and SVGAGI (reference sequence). CDR3 in DNA: TGTGCCAGCAGTTACGATAGCTTGGAGCAGTTCTTC. It translates to CASSYDSLEQFF.

The V call is TRBV5-1, the J call TRBJ1-4; TRBD1 aligns across 7 bases. The germline CDR1 and CDR2 sequences are SGHRS and YFSETQ. CDR3 length: 14 amino acids. Unmatched junction bases numbered 4, after V lost 4 bases and J lost 4 bases. The CDR3 DNA follows: TGCGCCAGCAGCCTCGGGACAGTTAATGAAAAACTGTTTTTT. The encoded protein is CASSLGTVNEKLFF.

V is TRBV30 and J is TRBJ2-5; 9 bases match TRBD1. This CDR3 comprises 12 residues. Trimming removed 5 bases from V and 3 bases from J; junction bases left unmatched: 1. CDR1 is GTSNPN, CDR2 SVGIG, per germline (reference sequence). CDR3 nucleotides: TGTGCCTGGGACAGGGGGGAAGAGACCCAGTACTTC. Protein: CAWDRGEETQYF.

V gene TRBV30 combines with J gene TRBJ2-3, with D maybe TRBD1 (6 bases). The V and J ends lost 2 bases and 7 bases respectively, with 13 bases between them. Germline loops: CDR1 GTSNPN, CDR2 SVGIG (reference sequence). This CDR3 spans 13 amino acids. CDR3 in amino acids: CAWSPGERHTQYF. In DNA, the CDR3 is TGTGCCTGGAGTCCAGGGGAAAGGCATACGCAGTATTTT. The variable domain in full, with the rest retrieved from reference TRBV30 and TRBJ2-3, is SQTIHQWPATLVQPVGSPLSLECTVEGTSNPNLYWYRQAAGRGLQLLFYSVGIGQISSEVPQNLSASRPQDRQFILSSKKLLLSDSGFYLCAWSPGERHTQYFGPGTRLTVL.

CDR3 sequence (DNA): TGCGCCAGCAGATCCGGGACAGAGAACACTGAAGCTTTCTTT. Translated, it gives CASRSGTENTEAFF. The chain employs TRBV5-1 and TRBJ1-1, with 7 bases identical to TRBD1. Germline lookup yields CDR1 SGHRS and CDR2 YFSETQ. This CDR3 has 14 amino acids. The V gene end was trimmed by 5 bases and the J gene end by 1 base; junction bases not matched to a gene: 5. Full variable domain (remainder filled in from reference TRBV5-1 and TRBJ1-1): KAGVTQTPRYLIKTRGQQVTLSCSPISGHRSVSWYQQTPGQGLQFLFEYFSETQRNKGNFPGRFSGRQFSNSRSEMNVSTLELGDSALYLCASRSGTENTEAFFGQGTRLTVV.

The CDR3 sequence: CASSLPTGKGYGYTF. CDR3 nucleotides: TGCGCCAGCAGCTTGCCGACAGGGAAAGGCTATGGCTACACCTTC. The chain has TRBV5-1 and TRBJ1-2; TRBD1 matches at 7 bases. V lost 1 base, J lost 4 bases, and 7 bases stayed unmatched. The CDR3 consists of 15 residues. Germline CDR1 SGHRS, CDR2 YFSETQ.

This sequence joins TRBV12-2 and TRBJ1-2. TRBV12-2 is a pseudogene segment. The length of the CDR3 is 17 residues. In nucleotides, the CDR3 is TGTGCAAGCCACCTGGGGGCGGGAGATCAACTCAACTATGGCTACACCTTC. Translation gives CASHLGAGDQLNYGYTF.